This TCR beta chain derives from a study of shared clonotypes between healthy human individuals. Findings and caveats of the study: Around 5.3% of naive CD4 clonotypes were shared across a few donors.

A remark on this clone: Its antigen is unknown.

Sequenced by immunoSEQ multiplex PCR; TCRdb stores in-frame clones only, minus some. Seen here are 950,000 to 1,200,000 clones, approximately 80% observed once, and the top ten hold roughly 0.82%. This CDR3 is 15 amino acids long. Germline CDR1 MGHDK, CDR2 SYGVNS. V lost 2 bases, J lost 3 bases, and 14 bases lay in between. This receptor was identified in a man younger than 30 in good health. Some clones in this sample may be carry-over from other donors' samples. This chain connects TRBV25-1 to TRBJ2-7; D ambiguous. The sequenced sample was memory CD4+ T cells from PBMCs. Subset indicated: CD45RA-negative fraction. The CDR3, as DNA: TGTGCCAGCAGTGAAGCCGGGTCCCTGGACTACGAGCAGTACTTC. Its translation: CASSEAGSLDYEQYF.